These T cell receptor beta chains were read from a single sample in a study of T cell responses to AZD1222 COVID-19 vaccine. The table came from immunoSEQ multiplex PCR; TCRdb's copy has only in-frame clones and leaves some out. This sample carries 150,000 to 200,000 clones, roughly nine tenths of them seen once, and the ten largest clones take 1.6%. The material was peripheral blood, obtained on day 0 of AZD1222 vaccination. All receptors derive from an adult in good health. Both conserved end residues are part of each CDR3. The D gene is left open where the match is weak. Expanded clones are given a class, and other clones once, few, many or no size at all.

>TRBJ2-3|TRBV2|NA|TRBD1
CASSEGQVRFTDTQYF
TGTGCCAGCAGCGAGGGACAGGTCCGTTTCACAGATACGCAGTATTTT
>TRBJ1-1|TRBV4-1|NA|TRBD1
CASTLLGQGYTEAFF
TGCGCCAGCACCCTCCTGGGACAGGGGTACACTGAAGCTTTCTTT
>TRBJ2-3|TRBV19|NA|NA
CASSPAGGLNTQYF
TGTGCCAGTAGCCCCGCTGGGGGATTGAATACGCAGTATTTT
>TRBJ1-4|TRBV11-2|NA|NA
CASRAGGDGEKLFF
TGTGCCAGCAGGGCGGGAGGCGATGGCGAAAAACTGTTTTTT
>TRBJ1-5|TRBV25-1|NA|NA
CASSEVIVGDKQPQHF
TGTGCCAGCAGTGAAGTTATTGTAGGGGACAAACAGCCCCAGCATTTT
>TRBJ1-2|TRBV19|NA|NA
CASSSGRTAVGSNYGYTF
TGTGCCAGTAGTTCCGGACGGACAGCAGTAGGATCTAACTATGGCTACACCTTC
>TRBJ2-7|TRBV24-1|NA|NA
CATSEGATSYEQYF
TGTGCCACCAGTGAGGGGGCGACTTCCTACGAGCAGTACTTC
>TRBJ2-4|TRBV2|NA|NA
CASRVGSAKNIQYF
TGTGCCAGCAGGGTGGGCTCGGCCAAAAACATTCAGTACTTC
>TRBJ1-4|TRBV7-6|NA|TRBD1
CASSFQGGEKLFF
TGTGCCAGCAGCTTTCAGGGGGGTGAAAAACTGTTTTTT
>TRBJ1-2|TRBV30|NA|TRBD1
CAWSPSGQGYGYTF
TGTGCCTGGAGTCCCTCGGGACAGGGGTATGGCTACACCTTC
>TRBJ1-5|TRBV28|NA|TRBD1
CASSLPGQGFQPQHF
TGTGCCAGCAGTTTACCGGGACAGGGTTTTCAGCCCCAGCATTTT
>TRBJ1-5|TRBV6-5|once|NA
CASSPRDSNQPQHF
TGTGCCAGCAGCCCAAGGGATAGCAATCAGCCCCAGCATTTT
>TRBJ2-2|TRBV5-1|once|NA
CASSLAAGLNTGELFF
TGCGCCAGCAGCTTGGCCGCGGGGTTGAACACCGGGGAGCTGTTTTTT
>TRBJ2-1|TRBV6-1|NA|NA
CASSEGSGSWGDNEQFF
TGTGCCAGCAGTGAAGGATCAGGCTCGTGGGGGGACAATGAGCAGTTCTTC
>TRBJ2-7|TRBV10-3|once|NA
CASSQDGNYEQYF
TGTGCCTCCTCACAAGACGGTAATTACGAGCAGTACTTC
>TRBJ2-2|TRBV9|once|TRBD2
CASSGSGGGSVGELFF
TGTGCCAGCAGCGGTAGCGGGGGAGGATCCGTCGGGGAGCTGTTTTTT
>TRBJ2-3|TRBV20-1|once|NA
CSASKGTTDTQYF
TGCAGTGCTAGTAAGGGCACCACAGATACGCAGTATTTT
>TRBJ2-4|TRBV28|NA|NA
CASSSDSRNIQYF
TGTGCCAGCAGTTCGGACTCGAGGAACATTCAGTACTTC
>TRBJ1-2|TRBV6-5|NA|TRBD1
CASSSLTGGNYGYTF
TGTGCCAGCAGTTCCTTGACAGGGGGCAACTATGGCTACACCTTC
>TRBJ1-4|TRBV9|NA|TRBD1
CASSDRGGGEKLFF
TGTGCCAGCAGCGACAGGGGAGGTGGGGAAAAACTGTTTTTT
>TRBJ1-5|TRBV2|NA|NA
CASSDGGFQPQHF
TGTGCCAGCAGTGACGGTGGGTTTCAGCCCCAGCATTTT
>TRBJ1-2|TRBV6-5|NA|NA
CASSYPPGAGYGYTF
TGTGCCAGCAGTTACCCCCCCGGGGCGGGCTATGGCTACACCTTC
>TRBJ1-5|TRBV5-5|NA|NA
CASSLGGTVIQPQHF
TGTGCCAGCAGCTTGGGCGGGACGGTTATTCAGCCCCAGCATTTT
>TRBJ2-3|TRBV30|NA|TRBD2
CAWSMSGGGGDTQYF
TGTGCCTGGAGCATGAGCGGGGGAGGAGGGGATACGCAGTATTTT
>TRBJ1-2|TRBV4-2|NA|TRBD1
CASSQQGQINNYGYTF
TGTGCCAGCAGCCAACAGGGACAGATCAACAACTATGGCTACACCTTC
>TRBJ1-6|TRBV19|NA|TRBD1
CASSILPGQGADSPLHF
TGTGCCAGTAGTATTCTTCCCGGACAGGGGGCAGATTCACCCCTCCACTTT
>TRBJ2-1|TRBV5-4|NA|TRBD2
CASSPGLAGGEDEQFF
TGTGCCAGCAGCCCAGGACTAGCGGGAGGCGAGGATGAGCAGTTCTTC
>TRBJ2-1|TRBV5-6|NA|NA
CASSWWGGRSSYNEQFF
TGTGCCAGCAGCTGGTGGGGGGGCCGGAGCTCCTACAATGAGCAGTTCTTC
>TRBJ2-3|TRBV5-4|NA|TRBD2
CASSRGLAGATSTDTQYF
TGTGCCAGCAGCCGGGGACTAGCGGGAGCCACGAGCACAGATACGCAGTATTTT
>TRBJ2-1|TRBV19|NA|TRBD2
CASSIRQLAVPYNEQFF
TGTGCCAGTAGTATAAGGCAACTAGCGGTGCCCTACAATGAGCAGTTCTTC
>TRBJ1-5|TRBV6-1|NA|NA
CASSETGFQPQHF
TGTGCCAGCAGTGAAACAGGATTTCAGCCCCAGCATTTT
>TRBJ1-2|TRBV5-1|NA|NA
CASSLGLVVGRDYGYTF
TGCGCCAGCAGCTTGGGTCTTGTGGTAGGGCGAGACTATGGCTACACCTTC
>TRBJ2-7|TRBV4-2|NA|NA
CASSLWRGPEGNGGEQYF
TGTGCCAGCAGCTTATGGAGAGGGCCCGAGGGGAATGGAGGCGAGCAGTACTTC
>TRBJ1-2|TRBV5-1|NA|NA
CASSGEVGGYTF
TGCGCCAGCTCGGGGGAAGTTGGGGGCTACACCTTC
>TRBJ1-1|TRBV19|NA|TRBD1
CASSIVLGQMNTEAFF
TGTGCCAGTAGTATAGTCCTGGGACAGATGAACACTGAAGCTTTCTTT
>TRBJ2-3|TRBV5-4|NA|NA
CASSYGKEDTQYF
TGTGCCAGCAGCTATGGTAAGGAAGATACGCAGTATTTT
>TRBJ2-7|TRBV30|NA|NA
CAWGAPQIYEQYF
TGTGCCTGGGGGGCTCCGCAGATCTACGAGCAGTACTTC
>TRBJ1-4|TRBV25-1|NA|TRBD1
CASSAGDRVYEKLFF
TGTGCCAGCAGTGCTGGTGACAGGGTCTATGAAAAACTGTTTTTT
>TRBJ1-5|TRBV2|NA|TRBD1
CASQREQGGNQPQHF
TGTGCCAGCCAGCGTGAACAGGGGGGCAATCAGCCCCAGCATTTT
>TRBJ1-2|TRBV28|NA|NA
CASSLKGINYGYTF
TGTGCCAGCAGTTTGAAGGGGATCAACTATGGCTACACCTTC
>TRBJ2-7|TRBV7-2|NA|TRBD2
CASSTTSGSHEQYF
TGTGCCAGCAGCACGACTAGCGGGTCTCACGAGCAGTACTTC
>TRBJ1-1|TRBV25-1|NA|TRBD1
CASSPSTGQNTEAFF
TGTGCCAGCAGTCCATCGACAGGGCAGAACACTGAAGCTTTCTTT
>TRBJ1-3|TRBV19|NA|TRBD1
CASSRNRDRVLSGNTIYF
TGTGCCAGTAGTAGGAACCGGGACAGAGTACTATCTGGAAACACCATATATTTT
>TRBJ1-1|TRBV6-5|NA|NA
CASGARLNTEAFF
TGTGCCAGCGGGGCGAGATTGAACACTGAAGCTTTCTTT
>TRBJ2-5|TRBV7-9|NA|NA
CASSLLQETQYF
TGTGCCAGCAGCTTATTACAAGAGACCCAGTACTTC
>TRBJ2-3|TRBV19|NA|TRBD2
CASSTPPGLAEGDTQYF
TGTGCCAGTAGTACACCCCCGGGACTAGCCGAAGGAGATACGCAGTATTTT
>TRBJ1-5|TRBV6-2/TRBV6-3|NA|NA
CASSSDRHQPQHF
TGTGCCAGCAGTTCCGACAGGCATCAGCCCCAGCATTTT
>TRBJ2-1|TRBV3-1/TRBV3-2|NA|TRBD2
CASSPAGTSGGWHEQFF
TGTGCCAGCAGCCCCGCCGGGACTAGCGGGGGTTGGCATGAGCAGTTCTTC
>TRBJ1-5|TRBV6-1|NA|NA
CASSEITEYQPQHF
TGTGCCAGCAGTGAAATAACAGAATATCAGCCCCAGCATTTT
>TRBJ1-6|TRBV30|NA|NA
CAWSVVRLGGNLNSPLHF
TGTGCCTGGAGTGTAGTGAGATTGGGGGGTAACCTTAATTCACCCCTCCACTTT
>TRBJ1-6|TRBV24-1|NA|NA
CATSDAPGSPLHF
TGTGCCACCAGTGATGCCCCGGGATCACCCCTCCACTTT
>TRBJ1-3|TRBV4-1|few|NA
CASSQGGQAGGNTIYF
TGCGCCAGCAGCCAAGGGGGTCAGGCGGGTGGAAACACCATATATTTT
>TRBJ2-7|TRBV4-1|few|TRBD2
CASSQEASGSIYEQYF
TGCGCCAGCAGCCAAGAGGCTAGCGGGAGTATCTACGAGCAGTACTTC
>TRBJ2-3|TRBV30|NA|NA
CAWQFRVRAGGLGTQYF
TGTGCCTGGCAATTTAGGGTAAGGGCAGGAGGACTTGGTACGCAGTATTTT